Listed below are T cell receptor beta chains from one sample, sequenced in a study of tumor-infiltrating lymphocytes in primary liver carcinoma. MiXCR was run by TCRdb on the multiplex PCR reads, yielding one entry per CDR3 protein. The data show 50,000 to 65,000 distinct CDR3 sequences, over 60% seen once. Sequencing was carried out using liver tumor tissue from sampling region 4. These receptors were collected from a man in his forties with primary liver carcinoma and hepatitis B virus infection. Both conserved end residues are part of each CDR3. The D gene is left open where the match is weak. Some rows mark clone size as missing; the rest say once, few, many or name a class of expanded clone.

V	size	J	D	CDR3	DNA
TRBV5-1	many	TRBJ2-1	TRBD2	CASSLDGSGSTSYNEQFF	TGCGCCAGCAGCTTGGACGGTAGCGGGAGTACGTCCTACAATGAGCAGTTCTTC
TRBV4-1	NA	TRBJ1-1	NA	CANIHVFRSNTEAFF	TGCGCCAACATCCATGTCTTTCGGTCGAACACTGAAGCTTTCTTT
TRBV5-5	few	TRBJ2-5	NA	CASSLGLIGTEYQETQYF	TGTGCCAGCAGCCTAGGGTTGATCGGGACGGAGTACCAAGAGACCCAGTACTTC
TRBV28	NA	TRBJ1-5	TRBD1	CGSNLGTGEDQPQHF	TGTGGCAGCAACCTTGGGACAGGGGAAGATCAGCCCCAGCATTTT
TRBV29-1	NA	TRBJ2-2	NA	CSVPRSGWTGELFF	TGCAGCGTTCCACGTAGCGGATGGACCGGGGAGCTGTTCTTC
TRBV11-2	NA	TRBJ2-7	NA	CASSLESEIFGEQYF	TGTGCCAGCAGCTTAGAGTCCGAGATCTTCGGCGAGCAGTACTTC
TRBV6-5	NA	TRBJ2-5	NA	CARSYGGIQETQNF	TGTGCCAGGAGTTACGGAGGGATCCAAGAGACACAGAACTTC
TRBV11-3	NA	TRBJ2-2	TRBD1	CASSLNANTGGLIF	TGTGCCAGCAGCTTAAACGCGAACACAGGGGGGCTGATTTTT
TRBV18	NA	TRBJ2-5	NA	CASSPDGEGSAGTQYF	TGTGCCAGCTCGCCGGACGGAGAAGGATCAGCGGGGACCCAGTACTTC
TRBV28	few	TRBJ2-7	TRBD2	CASSSPGLASPYEQYF	TGTGCCAGCAGTTCCCCCGGACTAGCGAGCCCCTACGAGCAGTACTTC
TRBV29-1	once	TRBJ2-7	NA	CSLRPSRIKSYEQYF	TGCAGCTTACGCCCTTCCAGGATCAAGTCCTACGAGCAGTACTTC
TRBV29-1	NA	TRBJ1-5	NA	CSVIRGNTDMQHF	TGCAGCGTTATACGCGGGAACACAGATATGCAGCATTTT
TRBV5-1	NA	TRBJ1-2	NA	CASSFDKDYGYTF	TGCGCCAGCAGTTTTGACAAAGACTATGGTTACACCTTC
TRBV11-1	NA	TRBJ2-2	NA	CAGSLSASGTGELFF	TGTGCCGGCAGCTTAAGTGCGAGTGGAACCGGGGAGCTGTTTTTT
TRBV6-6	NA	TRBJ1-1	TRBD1	CASSTGETTEASF	TGTGCCAGTAGCACAGGGGAGACTACTGAAGCTTCCTTT
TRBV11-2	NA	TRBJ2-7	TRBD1	CASSLSWTGENEQYF	TGTGCAAGCAGCTTATCATGGACAGGGGAAAACGAGCAGTACTTC
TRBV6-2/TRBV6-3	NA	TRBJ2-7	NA	CASCYSFISYEQYF	TGTGCCAGCTGTTACTCCTTCATCTCCTACGAGCAGTACTTC
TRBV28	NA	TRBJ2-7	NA	CASSLNPTSRTYEQYF	TGTGCCAGCAGTTTAAACCCCACTAGCCGGACCTACGAGCAGTACTTC
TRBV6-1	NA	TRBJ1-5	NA	CASSEYQGRGQSQHF	TGTGCCAGCAGTGAGTACCAGGGGAGAGGACAGTCCCAGCATTTT
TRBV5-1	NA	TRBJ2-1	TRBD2	CASSSLVGGPNEQFF	TGCGCCAGCAGCTCTCTAGTGGGAGGGCCCAATGAGCAATTCTTC
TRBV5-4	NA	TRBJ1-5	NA	CASSRDGNRNQPQHF	TGTGCCAGCAGCCGCGACGGAAACAGAAATCAGCCCCAGCATTTT
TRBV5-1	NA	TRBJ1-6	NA	CASRARQNVTPLRF	TGCGCCAGCAGGGCGCGACAGAATGTAACACCCCTACGCTTT
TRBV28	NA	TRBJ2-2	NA	CASSLQNTEELFF	TGTGCCAGCAGTTTACAGAACACCGAAGAGCTGTTTTTT
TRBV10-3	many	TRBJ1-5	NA	CAISERGANQPQHF	TGTGCCATCAGTGAGCGGGGAGCGAATCAGCCCCAGCATTTT
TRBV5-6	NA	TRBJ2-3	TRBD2	CTSSLLAGGTDTQYF	TGTACCAGCAGCTTGTTGGCGGGAGGAACAGATACGCAGTATTTT
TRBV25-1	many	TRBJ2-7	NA	CASSGGHVNYEQYF	TGTGCCAGCAGTGGTGGACACGTAAACTACGAGCAGTACTTC
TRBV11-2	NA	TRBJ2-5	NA	CASSRTPGKGKEIQYF	TGTGCCAGCAGCCGAACTCCTGGCAAGGGGAAAGAGATCCAGTACTTC
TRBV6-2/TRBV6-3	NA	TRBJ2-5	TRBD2	CTSSSGLASTQYF	TGTACCAGCAGTTCCGGACTAGCGAGCACCCAGTACTTC
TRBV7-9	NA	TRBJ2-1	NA	CASSFGGTSYNEQFF	TGTGCCAGCAGCTTTGGCGGGACGTCCTACAATGAGCAGTTCTTC
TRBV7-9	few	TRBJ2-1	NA	CASSSQGGSSYNEQFF	TGTGCCAGCAGCTCCCAGGGGGGGAGCTCCTACAATGAGCAGTTCTTC
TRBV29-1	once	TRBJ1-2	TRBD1	CSVEKSQGGGDYGYTF	TGCAGCGTTGAAAAAAGTCAGGGGGGCGGGGACTATGGCTACACCTTC
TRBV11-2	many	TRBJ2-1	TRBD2	CASSISGNEQFF	TGTGCCAGCAGCATTAGCGGGAATGAGCAGTTCTTC
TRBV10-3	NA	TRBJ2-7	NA	CAISEVGQGQYF	TGTGCCATTAGTGAAGTCGGGCAAGGGCAATACTTC
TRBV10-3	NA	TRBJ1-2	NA	CAISEAVYGYTF	TGTGCCATCAGTGAGGCAGTCTATGGCTACACCTTC
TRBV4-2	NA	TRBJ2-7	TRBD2	CASCGKPELTGGPHEQYF	TGTGCCAGCTGTGGAAAACCGGAACTAACGGGAGGGCCACACGAGCAGTACTTC
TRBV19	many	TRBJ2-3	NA	CASKVDGDTQYF	TGTGCCTCGAAAGTTGACGGGGATACGCAGTATTTT
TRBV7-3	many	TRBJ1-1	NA	CASSRQGNTEAFF	TGTGCCAGCAGTAGGCAGGGGAACACTGAAGCTTTCTTT
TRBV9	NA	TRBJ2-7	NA	CASRAGTRDYEQYF	TGTGCCAGCAGGGCCGGGACACGTGATTACGAACAGTACTTC
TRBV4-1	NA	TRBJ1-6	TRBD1	CASSHDLQGAHSPLRF	TGCGCCAGCAGCCACGACCTACAGGGGGCGCATTCACCCCTCCGCTTT
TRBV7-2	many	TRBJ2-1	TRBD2	CASSRREGSGGYNEQFF	TGTGCCAGCAGCCGGAGGGAGGGGAGCGGAGGCTACAATGAGCAGTTCTTC
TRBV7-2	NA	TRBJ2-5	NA	CASSSPRGCETQYF	TGTGCCAGCAGCTCCCCCCGGGGATGTGAGACCCAGTACTTC
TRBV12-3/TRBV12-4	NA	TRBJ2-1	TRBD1	CASSLDREINEQLF	TGTGCCAGCAGTTTGGACAGGGAGATCAATGAGCAGCTCTTC
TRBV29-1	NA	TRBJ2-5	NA	CSAAGLAQDTQYF	TGCAGCGCCGCCGGGCTAGCTCAAGATACCCAGTATTTC
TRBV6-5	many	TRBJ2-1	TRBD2	CASSWTSGSNEQFF	TGTGCCAGCAGTTGGACTAGCGGATCCAATGAGCAGTTCTTC
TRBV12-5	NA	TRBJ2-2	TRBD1	CASGLPLIGGTGGTGELFF	TGTGCTAGTGGTTTACCACTCATTGGGGGGACAGGGGGCACCGGGGAGCTGTTTTTT
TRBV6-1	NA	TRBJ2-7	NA	CASRCLGRVHYEQYF	TGTGCCAGCAGGTGCCTAGGAAGGGTCCACTATGAGCAGTATTTC
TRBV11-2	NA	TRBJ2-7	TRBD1	CASSQGTGRTYEYYF	TGTGCCAGCAGCCAAGGGACAGGGAGAACCTACGAGTACTATTTC
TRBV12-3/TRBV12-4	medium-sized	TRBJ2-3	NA	CASSLFDSSTDTQYF	TGTGCCAGCAGTTTATTTGACTCCTCCACAGATACGCAGTATTTT
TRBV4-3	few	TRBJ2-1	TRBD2	CASSQDLAGSSYNEQFF	TGCGCCAGCAGCCAGGACCTAGCGGGATCTTCCTACAATGAGCAGTTCTTC
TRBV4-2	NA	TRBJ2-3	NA	CASNRGGGGYTYTQYF	TGTGCCAGCAACCGGGGAGGGGGGGGGTACACATATACGCAGTATTTT
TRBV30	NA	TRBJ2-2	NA	CAWRGQEDIGKLFF	TGTGCCTGGAGAGGTCAGGAGGACATCGGGAAGCTGTTTTTT
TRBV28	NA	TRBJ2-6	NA	CATLRTQAGVNVLTF	TGTGCCACCCTCCGGACACAAGCCGGGGTCAACGTCCTGACTTTC
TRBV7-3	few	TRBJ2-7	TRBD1	CASSRQGPGYEQYF	TGTGCCAGCAGCCGACAGGGGCCCGGGTACGAGCAGTACTTC
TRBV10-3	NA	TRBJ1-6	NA	CAISGASGGASNNSPLHF	TGTGCCATCAGTGGGGCGAGCGGGGGCGCGTCTAATAATTCACCCCTCCACTTT